Listed below are T cell receptor beta chains from one sample, sequenced in a study of radiotherapy plus CTLA-4 blockade in lung cancer. Generated by immunoSEQ multiplex PCR, the TCRdb table keeps only in-frame clones and is missing some. The table includes 65,000 to 70,000 clones, about 80% detected once. The sample here was peripheral blood, taken from a patient treated with radiotherapy plus ipilimumab. Receptor source: a human donor with non-small cell lung cancer who had a complete response to radiotherapy plus ipilimumab. Both conserved end residues are part of each CDR3. D genes are given only for firm matches. Where a row states a size, it is once, few, many or the class of an expanded clone; other rows omit it.

>TRBV11-3|-|TRBJ2-5|-
CASSLVGQETQYF
TGTGCCAGCAGCTTAGTAGGTCAAGAGACCCAGTACTTC
>TRBV19|-|TRBJ2-3|once
CASSPTGIDTQYF
TGTGCCAGTAGTCCAACAGGGATAGATACGCAGTATTTT
>TRBV28|-|TRBJ1-1|-
CASSVLRTEAFF
TGTGCCAGCAGTGTATTAAGGACTGAAGCTTTCTTT
>TRBV11-2|-|TRBJ1-3|-
CASSLTGDVSSGNTIYF
TGTGCCAGCAGCTTAACGGGGGACGTTAGCTCTGGAAACACCATATATTTT
>TRBV4-3|-|TRBJ1-2|-
CASSPLDANYGYTF
TGCGCCAGCAGCCCCTTGGACGCTAACTATGGCTACACCTTC
>TRBV6-1|TRBD1|TRBJ2-2|-
CASSEPGQGGGELFF
TGTGCCAGCAGTGAACCCGGACAGGGCGGCGGGGAGCTGTTTTTT
>TRBV30|-|TRBJ2-2|-
CAWKVSLAYPGGLFF
TGTGCCTGGAAGGTTTCGCTAGCGTACCCCGGCGGGCTGTTTTTT
>TRBV7-2|TRBD2|TRBJ2-2|-
CASSTSGTSGTGELFF
TGTGCCAGCAGCACAAGTGGGACTAGTGGCACCGGGGAGCTGTTTTTT
>TRBV6-1|-|TRBJ2-3|-
CASSVYGRGTDTQYF
TGTGCCAGCAGTGTATACGGTCGGGGCACAGATACGCAGTATTTT
>TRBV5-1|-|TRBJ2-2|-
CASSLGVGSGELFF
TGCGCCAGCAGCTTGGGGGTAGGATCCGGGGAGCTGTTTTTT
>TRBV14|-|TRBJ2-1|-
CASSLDWVYNEQFF
TGTGCCAGCAGCCTCGACTGGGTTTACAATGAGCAGTTCTTC
>TRBV7-9|TRBD2|TRBJ2-2|-
CASSSGTIGWGGELFF
TGTGCCAGCAGCTCCGGGACTATCGGATGGGGCGGGGAGCTGTTTTTT
>TRBV2|-|TRBJ1-1|few
CASTFRGEAFF
TGTGCCAGCACCTTCAGGGGAGAAGCTTTCTTT
>TRBV18|TRBD1|TRBJ1-6|few
CASSVDRANSPLHF
TGTGCCAGCTCAGTGGACAGGGCGAATTCACCCCTCCACTTT
>TRBV5-6|-|TRBJ2-5|once
CASSPGTDTRAQYF
TGTGCCAGCAGCCCCGGGACGGACACCCGGGCCCAGTACTTC
>TRBV19|-|TRBJ1-1|once
CASRDPAPNTEAFF
TGTGCCAGTAGGGATCCCGCCCCTAACACTGAAGCTTTCTTT
>TRBV28|-|TRBJ2-7|once
CASSFRGPRVYEQYF
TGTGCCAGCAGTTTTAGGGGCCCCCGGGTTTACGAGCAGTACTTC
>TRBV2|-|TRBJ1-1|-
CASSPTGVTEAFF
TGTGCCAGCAGTCCTACGGGGGTTACTGAAGCTTTCTTT
>TRBV2|TRBD1|TRBJ1-3|-
CAGQGEGNTIYF
TGTGCGGGACAGGGGGAAGGAAACACCATATATTTT
>TRBV30|-|TRBJ2-2|-
CAWRNRDSNTGELFF
TGTGCCTGGAGGAACCGGGACTCGAACACCGGGGAGCTGTTTTTT
>TRBV12-5|TRBD1|TRBJ2-1|-
CASGLGTGWNGQFF
TGTGCTAGTGGTTTGGGGACAGGGTGGAATGGGCAGTTCTTC
>TRBV5-1|-|TRBJ1-2|-
CASSSQGTGGYTF
TGCGCCAGCAGCTCACAGGGAACGGGTGGCTACACCTTC
>TRBV19|TRBD1|TRBJ1-5|-
CASSPTNRGLSSQPQHF
TGTGCCAGTAGTCCTACAAACAGGGGGCTTTCTTCCCAGCCCCAGCATTTT
>TRBV7-9|-|TRBJ1-2|few
CASSLVGDGYTF
TGTGCCAGCAGCTTAGTAGGGGATGGCTACACCTTC
>TRBV5-1|-|TRBJ2-3|-
CASSLGDTQYF
TGCGCCAGCAGCTTGGGAGATACGCAGTATTTT
>TRBV19|-|TRBJ1-5|-
CASKVQGIAQPQHF
TGTGCCAGTAAGGTTCAGGGGATCGCTCAGCCCCAGCATTTT